The 13 T cell receptor beta chains presented below share a single source sample, sequenced in a study of T cell repertoires in ileal Crohn's disease. As to time point: neoterminal ileum biopsy at postoperative endoscopy, about 6 months after surgery. Assay used: immunoSEQ multiplex PCR; TCRdb lists only in-frame clones, some missing. The sample lists around 13,000 clones, roughly 71% seen once, with approximately 8% in the top ten. The sequencing input was ileal tissue. These receptors were collected from an adult with Crohn's disease.

The J gene is TRBJ2-3, the V gene TRBV7-9; TRBD2 is a possible D gene (5 bases). CDR1 is SEHNR, CDR2 FQNEAQ, per germline (reference sequence). The ends were cut back, 4 bases at V and 0 bases at J, with 14 bases in the middle. The CDR3 contains 16 residues. The CDR3 sequence is CASSSLGSGSTDTQYF. In nucleotides, the CDR3 is TGTGCCAGCAGCTCCTTGGGAAGCGGTAGCACAGATACGCAGTATTTT.

V usage is TRBV6-1 and J usage is TRBJ2-7, with 7 bases that match TRBD2. The CDR3 consists of 13 residues. Losses at the gene ends were 4 bases for V and 3 bases for J; bases not matched to a gene: 3. Looked up from germline, CDR1 is MNHNS and CDR2 is SASEGT. This chain's CDR3 is CASSVGGSYEQYF. The DNA of the CDR3 is TGTGCCAGCAGTGTGGGAGGGAGCTACGAGCAGTACTTC.

V usage is TRBV27 and J usage is TRBJ1-1, with 9 nucleotides matching TRBD1. The CDR3 runs to 16 residues. CDR1 and CDR2 (germline): MNHEY, SMNVEV (reference sequence). Trimming removed 5 bases from V and 1 base from J; junction bases left unmatched: 8. CDR3 nucleotides: TGTGCCAGCAGTAGTTTAATGGGACAGGGGAACACTGAAGCTTTCTTT. Its translation: CASSSLMGQGNTEAFF.

The chain joins TRBV6-1 to TRBJ2-7; D possibly corresponds to TRBD1 (5 bases). CDR3 size: 13 residues. The V and J ends lost 6 bases and 3 bases respectively, with 12 bases between them. CDR1 is MNHNS and CDR2 is SASEGT in the germline V gene. CDR3 nucleotide sequence: TGTGCCAGCAGCCCCGGACATCTCTACGAGCAGTACTTC. This translates into CASSPGHLYEQYF.

The chain recombines TRBV11-2 with TRBJ1-6; D is possibly TRBD1 (5 bases). Trimming cost V 7 bases and J 5 bases, with 9 bases left between them. Per the germline V gene, CDR1 is SGHAT and CDR2 is FQNNGV. The CDR3 loop spans 13 amino acids. The CDR3: CASTRQHNSPLHF. Here the CDR3 DNA reads TGTGCCAGCACTAGACAGCATAATTCACCCCTCCACTTT.

The rearrangement joins TRBV27 to TRBJ1-3; TRBD1 might be the D (6 bases). The germline V gene encodes CDR1 MNHEY and CDR2 SMNVEV (reference sequence). The V gene lost 6 bases and the J gene lost 4 bases, with 16 bases spanning the gap. There are 15 residues in the CDR3. The CDR3, as DNA: TGTGCCAGCAGCCTCAGGGGAAACTCCGGAAACACCATATATTTT. Amino acids: CASSLRGNSGNTIYF.

A few counts support this clone. The chain carries TRBV29-1 and TRBJ2-3; possibly TRBD2 for D (7 bases). Germline CDR1 and CDR2: SQVTM and ANQGSEA. The CDR3 consists of 13 residues. Trimming pared 6 bases from V and 4 bases from J, leaving 14 bases between. The CDR3 nucleotides are TGCAGCGTCCTGGGGGGGGCTTCAGATACGCAGTATTTT. As protein: CSVLGGASDTQYF.

V and J are TRBV28 and TRBJ1-1, with 10 bases lining up with TRBD1. Per germline, CDR1 MDHEN and CDR2 SYDVKM. The CDR3 is 15 residues long. The ends lost 7 bases at V and 7 bases at J; junction bases unmatched: 12. CDR3 sequence: CASKPPDGQGVEAFF. The CDR3 DNA sequence: TGTGCCAGCAAGCCACCAGACGGACAGGGGGTTGAAGCTTTCTTT.

This sequence joins TRBV5-5 and TRBJ2-7, with 8 bases identical to TRBD1. V was pared by 4 bases and J by 3 bases, with 6 bases of the junction left unmatched. This CDR3 is built from 14 residues. CDR1 and CDR2 (germline): SGHKS, YYEKEE (reference sequence). This chain's CDR3 is CASSLQGDYYEQYF. CDR3 DNA sequence: TGTGCCAGCAGCCTACAGGGGGATTACTACGAGCAGTACTTC.

The chain has TRBV2 and TRBJ2-5; 8 bases agree with TRBD2. This CDR3 comprises 16 residues. After removal of 7 bases from V and 2 bases from J, the junction contained 12 bases not matched to a gene. Germline CDR1 reads SNHLY; CDR2 reads FYNNEI. CDR3 nucleotide sequence: TGTGCCAGCATCGGGGGACGGGGGGGATTTCAAGAGACCCAGTACTTC. This sequence encodes CASIGGRGGFQETQYF. Using reference TRBV2 and TRBJ2-5 for the parts outside the CDR3, the full variable domain is EPEVTQTPSHQVTQMGQEVILRCVPISNHLYFYWYRQILGQKVEFLVSFYNNEISEKSEIFDDQFSVERPDGSNFTLKIRSTKLEDSAMYFCASIGGRGGFQETQYFGPGTRLLVL.

V gene TRBV5-1 combines with J gene TRBJ2-1; D possibly corresponds to TRBD2 (5 bases). V was cut by 4 bases and J by 4 bases, with 18 bases left in between. Germline CDR1 and CDR2: SGHRS and YFSETQ. The CDR3 spans 16 residues. The CDR3, as DNA: TGCGCCAGCAGCACGGAGGAGTGGCGGGCATACAATGAGCAGTTCTTC. It specifies CASSTEEWRAYNEQFF.

This clone was detected a few times. V is TRBV27 and J is TRBJ1-6; D unresolved. Deletions cut 5 bases from V and 13 bases from J, with 15 bases between. The germline CDR1 and CDR2 sequences are MNHEY and SMNVEV (reference sequence). The CDR3 is 13 amino acids. In DNA, the CDR3 is TGTGCCAGCAGTCGGGCCCCAGTAAATCCCCTCCACTTT. Translated, it gives CASSRAPVNPLHF.

The genes are TRBV2 and TRBJ2-3; D is unclear. V was pared by 3 bases and J by 4 bases, with 8 bases between. Germline V gives CDR1 SNHLY, CDR2 FYNNEI. The CDR3 spans 13 residues. The CDR3, as DNA: TGTGCCAGCAGTGACCCTCGATCAGATACGCAGTATTTT. Its translation: CASSDPRSDTQYF.